This T cell receptor beta chain was captured in a study of vaccination effects on CD4 cells after COVID-19. Overall study findings and caveats: Marked contraction was observed in infection-induced and vaccine-induced clones late after vaccination.

Germline trimming cut 0 bases from V and 1 base from J; bases unmatched to any gene: 15. The V gene's germline CDR1 is SGHNT and CDR2 YYREEE (reference sequence). The CDR3 has 20 amino acids. The ViraFEST assay expanded antigen-specific CD4+ T cells with viral peptide pools before sequencing. Culture proceeded for about ten days, and CD4+ T cells were then isolated. No vaccinee had earlier SARS-CoV-2 infection, and nucleocapsid antibodies were negative. Cultures received IL-2 medium that replaced half the medium on days 3 and 7. Repertoires were generated with immunoSEQ multiplex PCR, while TCRdb's copy carries only in-frame clones and drops some. Among about 23,000 clones listed, roughly four fifths were seen once. Details on this clone: Antigen: not known.

The starting material was CD4+ T cells from PBMCs cultured with SARS-CoV-2 spike peptides, obtained before COVID-19 vaccination. The V call is TRBV5-4, the J call TRBJ2-3; 9 bases align to TRBD2. The TCR sequence derives from a human donor who received a COVID-19 vaccine. The CDR3 DNA follows: TGTGCCAGCAGCTTGGAGACGGCAGCGGGGGGCCATACACGCACAGATACGCAGTATTTT. It yields the protein CASSLETAAGGHTRTDTQYF.